The following is a T cell receptor beta chain sequence with its context. This receptor's antigen is unknown. Per-nucleotide qualities are absent, and no much larger clonotype sits a single base away. The data derive from a study of cytomegalovirus exposure and HLA in healthy donors (dated by TCRdb to the late 2010s). With respect to the entire study: In an earlier analysis of under 750 of the donors, roughly 300 Gb of sequence data and 120 million or so unique TCR beta sequences from about 179 million T cells were reported. An early release that covered 500 to 800 HLA-typed donors contained around 300 gigabases of sequencing data and some 87 million unique TCR sequences. Among the roughly 380 genotyped donors, 81% belonged to the genetic ancestry cluster associated with self-reported Caucasian donors. The study aimed to test whether cataloging public T cell receptors could reveal signatures of past pathogen exposure. The T cell repertoires of around 730 subjects were profiled by immunosequencing and related to cytomegalovirus serostatus. A separate validation cohort of approximately 130 different subjects was used in addition to the approximately 700-subject first cohort. High-throughput TCR immunosequencing, statistical association of individual TCRs with disease status, and machine learning were combined to predict cytomegalovirus infection status. A later analysis re-examined previously published TCR beta repertoires from about 670 donors and added high-resolution HLA genotyping to investigate patterns of TCR occurrence. The later analysis used no new phenotypic data to find candidate immune exposures, relying instead on TCR beta sequences and their occurrence across donors. In an earlier analysis of 587 of the donors, high-throughput TCR beta sequencing was used to judge whether each TCR beta V gene segment behaved as functional or pseudogenic. Donor age, sex, ethnicity and CMV serostatus were compiled together with the repertoire data. A later genetic analysis took genome-wide SNP genotypes for about 65% of the 666 donors and used that subset as a discovery cohort. Every discovery cohort repertoire had been produced on one sequencing platform. Both class I and class II loci were covered by HLA typing, at four-digit resolution. The number of typed donors differed by locus: roughly 629-640 for A, B, C, DRB1 and DQB1; approximately 540 for DQA1; approximately 600 for DPA1; and some 470 for DPB1. About 5 DR-DQ haplotypes were handled as single units for association and clustering, since linkage in the cohort was strong. Across some 400 genotyped donors of the cohort, an average of about 220,000 unique TCR beta nucleotide sequences per donor were sequenced, and 15% to 20% of those sequences were non-productive. Study-wide conclusions, independent of this receptor: Roughly uniform sequencing depth across donors was assumed in presence/absence analyses, although this assumption may not hold. The authors suggested that the approach could potentially be extended to other disease states and immunological phenotypes. Several of the top co-occurrence clusters appeared to be linked to parvovirus B19, influenza, CMV and Epstein-Barr virus, according to a later analysis. Linkage disequilibrium might explain the correlated functional status among segregating V segments, but an unknown experimental factor could not be excluded. While some public TCRs were present in many individuals, most TCR sequences turned up only very rarely across donors. The 87-base-pair reads could not distinguish some IMGT-functional V segments, including TRBV6-2 and TRBV6-3, so those segments were excluded. CMV serostatus was the only immune exposure information available for the cohort. A cluster of highly shared sequence variants was judged likely to represent a technical artifact of the sequencing pipeline. In vitro tests confirmed that three of the cytomegalovirus-associated TCR beta chains recognize cytomegalovirus antigens. An earlier analysis of 587 of the donors showed that most TCR beta V segments appeared in productive rearrangements either about 87% or about 30% of the time, which broadly matched IMGT annotations. The cohort was sequenced for TCR beta chains only, and without alpha or paired-chain data the features that could be detected were limited. A later genetic analysis reported fewer N-insertions in productive TCRs among donors in an Asian-associated ancestry cluster than the roughly 720-donor mean. A further reported finding was that TCR beta sequences accurately predicted the HLA-A and HLA-B alleles for most subjects in the first cohort. The earlier analysis of 450 to 700 of the donors excluded about 16 rarely observed V segments, including chromosome 9 orphons, because counts were too low. The study listed 150 to 200 TCR beta chains as associated with cytomegalovirus. Assigning TCR associations to individual alleles was difficult when HLA alleles, especially DR and DQ, strongly co-occurred. V-gene and J-gene trimming of TCR beta chains was associated with a missense DCLRE1C variant in a later genetic analysis, and the association was replicated in an independent cohort. Because HLA typing was unavailable for some donors at each locus, only the typed subset was used in association tests. Compared with equally common non-associated chains, HLA-associated TCR beta chains in a later analysis were more clonally expanded and had lower generation probabilities. In a later analysis, some 17,000 TCR beta sequences were associated with specific HLA alleles at a false discovery rate of 0.05. Most CMV-associated TCR beta chains appeared to be HLA-restricted in a later analysis, and the HLA associations seemed to be driven largely by CMV exposure. In a later analysis, the rate of TCR association differed among HLA loci, with DRB1 alleles having the most associated TCRs and HLA-C alleles having the fewest. The classifier was reported to diagnose cytomegalovirus status with high specificity and sensitivity in both the original cohort and the validation cohort.

The cohort was made up of roughly 670 healthy bone marrow donors. All cohort members were sampled while nominally healthy, although unrecorded immune exposures were likely present. The donor was CMV seropositive and belonged to the group of 250 to 300 seropositive cohort members. Every donor gave a peripheral blood sample, and the peripheral blood mononuclear cells from that sample were used for TCR beta sequencing. Genomic DNA extraction from the blood cell samples was performed with the Qiagen DNeasy Blood Extraction Kit. Libraries were built with the immunoSEQ multiplex PCR assay. For the multiplex PCR, a mixture combining 60 forward primers for TCR Vbeta segments and 13 reverse primers for TCR Jbeta segments was used. Amplification of the CDR3 region of rearranged TCR beta genes was performed with a multiplex PCR assay on genomic DNA. Amplified TCR beta libraries were sequenced as 87-base-pair reads on the Illumina HiSeq System. From the authors' description of their analysis: In a later analysis, tens of millions of unique TCR beta chains were counted across the roughly 610 repertoires, and about 9.9 million of these chains were shared by at least two donors. To remove PCR and sequencing errors, raw reads were error-corrected and collapsed into unique sequences using a nearest-neighbor algorithm that merged closely related sequences. V, D and J gene segments were assigned by aligning CDR3 sequences to IMGT reference sequences. For a sequence to be retained, at least a six-nucleotide match to both a V gene segment and a J gene segment was required. A rearrangement counted as productive if the CDR3 had no stop codons and remained in frame with V and J, and every other rearrangement counted as non-productive. CDR3 was defined according to IMGT convention as the region running from the second conserved V-encoded cysteine to the conserved J-encoded phenylalanine. Sequences without an unambiguous match to a single V gene segment were excluded from the earlier analysis of almost 600 of the donors. In an earlier analysis of a few hundred of the donors, V segments were called functional above 56.7% productive rearrangements and were called segregating when the between-donor standard deviation exceeded 5%. A statistical classification framework was developed to diagnose cytomegalovirus status using the catalog of TCR beta chain sequences. In a later analysis, TCR nucleotide sequences were compared against IMGT/GENE-DB human TR gene sequences so that V and J genes could be assigned. A later analysis assigned CDR3 sequences and most-parsimonious VDJ recombination scenarios with the TCRdist pipeline. In a later analysis, every TCR beta chain was defined by the combination of its CDR3 amino acid sequence and its V-gene family, and reads without a unique V-gene family were dropped. A later analysis removed 550 to 650 highly shared, low-generation-probability nucleotide sequences to deal with suspected cross-contamination and a sequencing artifact. In a later analysis, a clonal expansion index was calculated for each public chain from normalized within-repertoire ranks of inferred template counts. Generation probabilities in a later analysis came from a VDJ recombination model fitted to out-of-frame rearrangements, and those results were checked against IGoR. In a later analysis, TCR-TCR, TCR-HLA and TCR-CMV co-occurrence was scored with hypergeometric tests, and a repertoire-size bias correction was applied to TCR pairs. False discovery rates were estimated in a later analysis by permuting HLA or CMV assignments 20 times. In a later analysis, co-occurring TCRs were grouped using DBSCAN, and TCRdist sequence similarity was added for clustering within HLA-allele-positive subsets. Repertoires with fewer than 30,000 or more than 120,000 public chains were left out of co-occurrence clustering, as were about 5 repertoires with anomalous nucleotide sharing. TCRdb stores this immuneACCESS table with in-frame sequences only. Part of the clones is absent; in the studies checked, under half of the shortfall reflects unresolved V genes, and no reason is known for the rest. V and J calls and clone size are as listed in that table; D and trimming were resolved from the DNA. The sample profile shows nearly 100,000 clones; around 10% of them were found once. Roughly 4.7% of the sample lies in the top ten.

According to the germline V gene, CDR1 reads SGHAT and CDR2 reads FQNNGV. The germline V and J ends show losses of 4 bases and 2 bases respectively, and no gene match explains 7 bases of the junction. Counted from cysteine to phenylalanine, this CDR3 has 16 amino acids. Just CDR3 DNA is preserved here, 48 bases in frame from base 1. The TCR was taken from a man between 50 and 59 years old in good health and CMV-seropositive. The sequenced sample consisted of PBMCs. Recombination joined TRBV11-2 with TRBJ1-3, and TRBD1 matches 8 of the central bases. The nucleotide sequence reads as follows: TGTGCCAGCAGCTCGACGGACAGGGTGCCTGGAAACACCATATATTTT. This codes for CASSSTDRVPGNTIYF.